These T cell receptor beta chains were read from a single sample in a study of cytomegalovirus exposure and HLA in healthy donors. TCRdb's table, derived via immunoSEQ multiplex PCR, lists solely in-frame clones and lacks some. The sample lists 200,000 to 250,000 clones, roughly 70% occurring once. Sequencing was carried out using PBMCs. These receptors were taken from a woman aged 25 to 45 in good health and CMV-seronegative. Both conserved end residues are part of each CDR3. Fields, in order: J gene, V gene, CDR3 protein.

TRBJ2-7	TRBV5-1	CASSYKTGGGGYEQYF
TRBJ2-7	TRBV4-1	CASSLASSYEQYF
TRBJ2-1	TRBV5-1	CASSLIALAGDNEQFF
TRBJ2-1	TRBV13	CASSARRGGVSNEQFF
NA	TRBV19	CASSPTGSYSNQPQYF
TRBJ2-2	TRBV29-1	CSAQLQLASVTGELFF
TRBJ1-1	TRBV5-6	CASSLDTQNTEAFF
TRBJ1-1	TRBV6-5	CASSYGTLNTEAFF
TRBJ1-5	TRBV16	CASSRTGDQPQHF
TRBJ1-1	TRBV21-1	CASKRARGGRTEAFF
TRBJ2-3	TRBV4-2	CASSPVTSGGAGTDTQYF
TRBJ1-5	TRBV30	CAWSVRGGSQPQHF
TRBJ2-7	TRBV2	CASSDRSYEQYF
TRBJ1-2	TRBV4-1	CASSQDELKGARGYTF
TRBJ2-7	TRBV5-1	CASSFTGGRYEQYF
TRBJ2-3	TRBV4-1	CASSQVLGGGGDTQYF
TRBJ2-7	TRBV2	CASPAARRGGYEQYF
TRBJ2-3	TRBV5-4	CASSLVAGPRDTQYF
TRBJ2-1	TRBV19	CASSIAGLGYNEQFF
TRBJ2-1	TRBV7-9	CASSLGGGARDEQFF
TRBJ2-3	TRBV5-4	CASSLETSGPRYF
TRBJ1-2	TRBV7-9	CASSLEQWDGYTF
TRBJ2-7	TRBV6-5	CASSSGTSGYYEQYF
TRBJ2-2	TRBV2	CASRGDTGELFF
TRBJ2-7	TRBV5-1	CASRQRDTHNYEQYF
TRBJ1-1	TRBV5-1	CASSPNSGQKNTEAFF
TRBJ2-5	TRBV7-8	CASSLARTSGRPYQETQYF
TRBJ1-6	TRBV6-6	CASSPTKESSPLHF
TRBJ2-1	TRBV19	CASSIPRETYNEQFF